The source of this T cell receptor (beta chain) is a study of T cell responses to AZD1222 COVID-19 vaccine. With regard to this clone: Its antigen is not known.

Profiled with immunoSEQ multiplex PCR; TCRdb holds only in-frame clones, not every one. The sample has 130,000 to 150,000 clones; roughly 89% are singletons. Study-level results: Seropositivity was recorded at baseline in only a handful of AZD1222 recipients. All repertoire sampling was performed exclusively after the peak T cell response.

From germline, CDR1 is LGHDT and CDR2 YNNKEL (reference sequence). The CDR3 length is 17 residues. V was pared by 1 base and J by 0 bases, with 3 bases of the junction left unmatched. The sequence derives from an adult in good health. The chain joins TRBV3-1 (or the pseudogene TRBV3-2) to TRBJ1-6, with TRBD1 matching 7 bases. The sample was peripheral blood, taken on day 0 of AZD1222 vaccination. CDR3 loop: CASSQGQGLSYNSPLHF. The DNA of the CDR3 is TGTGCCAGCAGCCAAGGACAGGGCCTCTCCTATAATTCACCCCTCCACTTT.